The 4 T cell receptor beta chains listed next were all sequenced from one sample in a study of cytomegalovirus exposure and HLA in healthy donors (TCRdb year 2017). The method behind the library was the immunoSEQ multiplex PCR assay. For the multiplex PCR, a mixture combining 60 forward primers for TCR Vbeta segments and 13 reverse primers for TCR Jbeta segments was used. Entries here come from immuneACCESS through TCRdb and include only in-frame sequences with V and J called. Some clones fail to appear in such tables; in the studies checked, an unresolved V gene covers under half of the shortfall, and the cause of the remainder is unknown. Counted in this sample were about 140,000 clones; around 73% of them appeared once. The top ten constitute 2.5% to 3% of the sample. The sequencing sample was made of PBMCs. The receptors here all came from a female donor in good health and CMV-seronegative.

This rearrangement joins TRBV19 to TRBJ2-5; 8 nucleotides line up with TRBD1. The germline gives CDR1 LNHDA, CDR2 SQIVND (reference sequence). V was clipped by 5 bases and J by 5 bases; unmatched bases: 10. This CDR3 spans 15 amino acids. CDR3: CASSPEQGGAETQYF. In nucleotides, the CDR3 is TGTGCCAGTAGTCCCGAACAGGGGGGCGCGGAGACCCAGTACTTC.

V gene TRBV15 combines with J gene TRBJ2-7; tentatively, D is TRBD2 (7 bases). CDR1 and CDR2 from the germline V gene are LNHNV and YYDKDF (reference sequence). The length of the CDR3 is 14 residues. V was shortened by 0 bases and J by 10 bases, with 16 bases between the two germline ends. The CDR3 is CATSRDGRGLNQYF. DNA of the CDR3: TGTGCCACCAGCAGAGATGGGAGGGGGTTGAATCAGTACTTC.

The chain combines TRBV7-2 with TRBJ2-1; the D is unclear. Trimming shortened V by 1 base and J by 8 bases, and 6 bases separated the two germline ends. The germline V gene encodes CDR1 SGHTA and CDR2 FQGNSA. The CDR3 length is 12 residues. CDR3 sequence (DNA): TGTGCCAGCAGCTTAGGGGCTCATGAGCAGTTCTTC. It encodes CASSLGAHEQFF.

The chain is built from TRBV28 and TRBJ1-2, with D possibly TRBD1 on 5 matching bases. The CDR3 has 15 residues. The ends were cut back, 7 bases at V and 7 bases at J, with 22 bases in the middle. CDR1 is MDHEN and CDR2 is SYDVKM in the germline V gene. CDR3 nucleotide sequence: TGTGCCAGCACCGATCCCCTGGCAGGGAAGAGTGGCTACACCTTC. Translation gives CASTDPLAGKSGYTF.